These T cell receptor beta chains were read from a single sample in a study of blood T cell repertoires in COVID-19. Measured with immunoSEQ multiplex PCR; TCRdb has only the in-frame clones, and not every one. The table lists some 190,000 clones, 86% of them singletons. Sequenced input: PBMCs or T cells enriched from blood (not recorded which). These receptors all come from a woman aged 40 to 50 in a cohort exposed to, infected with or recovered from COVID-19 (not recorded which). CDR3s include the opening cysteine and the closing phenylalanine or tryptophan. A D gene is named only where the DNA matches it firmly. Only part of the rows carry a size: once, few, many, or a class if the clone is expanded.

>NA|NA|TRBV6-5|TRBJ1-1
CAIHAGVNTEAFF
TGTGCCATACATGCGGGGGTAAACACTGAAGCTTTCTTT
>TRBD1|NA|TRBV7-8|TRBJ2-7
CASSSTGQGGSYEQYF
TGTGCCAGCAGCTCGACCGGACAGGGGGGCTCCTACGAGCAGTACTTC
>NA|few|TRBV27|TRBJ1-6
CASSFIGGYGSPLHF
TGTGCCAGCAGTTTTATAGGGGGTTATGGTTCACCCCTCCACTTT
>NA|NA|TRBV19|TRBJ1-5
CASSMSGGRQPQHF
TGTGCCAGTAGTATGTCGGGGGGCAGGCAGCCCCAGCATTTT
>NA|NA|TRBV4-1|TRBJ1-2
CASSQASGFYGYTF
TGCGCCAGCAGCCAGGCCTCCGGGTTCTATGGCTACACCTTC
>NA|NA|TRBV5-1|TRBJ2-3
CASSALAEFTDTQYF
TGCGCCAGCAGCGCTTTAGCGGAGTTCACAGATACGCAGTATTTT
>NA|NA|TRBV4-1|TRBJ1-1
CASSQTGNTEAFF
TGCGCCAGCAGCCAGACAGGGAACACTGAAGCTTTCTTT
>NA|NA|TRBV5-1|TRBJ2-1
CASSLKGEPGNEQFF
TGCGCCAGCAGCTTGAAGGGAGAACCGGGCAATGAGCAGTTCTTC
>TRBD1|NA|TRBV29-1|TRBJ1-1
CSAVGGTDNTEAFF
TGCAGCGCTGTCGGCGGGACAGATAACACTGAAGCTTTCTTT
>NA|NA|TRBV25-1|TRBJ1-2
CASSLGGGHTF
TGTGCCAGCAGTCTGGGAGGAGGGCACACCTTC
>NA|NA|TRBV27|TRBJ2-1
CASSSAGGRVYNEQFF
TGTGCCAGCAGTTCGGCCGGGGGGCGGGTCTACAATGAGCAGTTCTTC
>TRBD1|NA|TRBV30|TRBJ2-3
CAGGQGVIDTQYF
TGTGCCGGGGGACAGGGCGTAATAGATACGCAGTATTTT
>NA|NA|TRBV29-1|TRBJ1-1
CSVEEVRGDEAFF
TGCAGCGTTGAAGAGGTCCGGGGGGATGAAGCTTTCTTT
>TRBD1|NA|TRBV20-1|TRBJ2-7
CSASQRDRGYEQYF
TGCAGTGCTAGTCAAAGGGACAGGGGTTACGAGCAGTACTTC
>NA|NA|TRBV4-1|TRBJ1-5
CASSLRGVNQPQHF
TGCGCCAGCAGCCTCCGTGGAGTCAATCAGCCCCAGCATTTT
>TRBD1|NA|TRBV19|TRBJ1-3
CASTIDRETGNTIYF
TGTGCCAGTACGATCGACAGGGAAACTGGAAACACCATATATTTT
>NA|NA|TRBV11-2|TRBJ1-2
CASTQQSLYFTF
TGTGCCAGCACCCAACAGAGTCTGTATTTCACCTTC
>TRBD1|NA|TRBV12-5|TRBJ1-2
CATKRGLYGYTF
TGTGCTACCAAGAGGGGGCTCTATGGCTACACCTTC
>NA|NA|TRBV5-1|TRBJ2-1
CASSLYWAGEQFF
TGCGCCAGCAGCTTATATTGGGCGGGTGAGCAGTTCTTC
>NA|NA|TRBV28|TRBJ2-7
CASSLLGEQYF
TGTGCCAGCAGTTTACTAGGCGAGCAGTACTTC
>NA|few|TRBV18|TRBJ1-2
CASSPRDTDNYGYTF
TGTGCCAGCTCACCCAGGGACACCGATAACTATGGCTACACCTTC
>TRBD1|NA|TRBV7-6|TRBJ1-4
CASSQGGAGKHKEKLFF
TGTGCCAGCAGCCAGGGGGGAGCGGGCAAACATAAGGAAAAACTGTTTTTT
>NA|NA|TRBV6-2/TRBV6-3|TRBJ1-1
CASSYSRTSTEAFF
TGTGCCAGCAGTTACTCTCGGACTTCGACTGAAGCTTTCTTT
>TRBD2|NA|TRBV27|TRBJ2-1
CATQREIAYNEQFF
TGTGCCACCCAGCGGGAGATCGCTTACAATGAGCAGTTCTTC
>NA|NA|TRBV2|TRBJ2-1
CASSVIAKEQFF
TGTGCCAGCAGTGTCATTGCTAAGGAGCAGTTCTTC
>NA|NA|TRBV6-5|TRBJ2-7
CASRHAAPLRYEQYF
TGTGCCAGCAGACACGCGGCACCACTACGTTACGAGCAGTACTTC
>TRBD2|NA|TRBV2|TRBJ2-1
CASSEARGLGEQFF
TGTGCCAGCAGTGAAGCACGGGGACTAGGTGAGCAGTTCTTC
>NA|NA|TRBV19|TRBJ2-7
CASSIIGADEQYF
TGTGCCAGTAGTATTATAGGGGCGGACGAGCAGTACTTC
>NA|NA|TRBV30|TRBJ2-3
CAWRARGSTDTQYF
TGTGCCTGGAGAGCCCGCGGGAGCACAGATACGCAGTATTTT
>TRBD1|once|TRBV13|TRBJ1-1
CASSPGTGGTEAFF
TGTGCCAGCAGCCCTGGGACAGGGGGCACTGAAGCTTTCTTT
>NA|NA|TRBV27|TRBJ1-5
CASSSGTNSNQPQHF
TGTGCCAGCAGTTCCGGGACAAATAGCAATCAGCCCCAGCATTTT
>NA|NA|TRBV7-9|TRBJ2-7
CASSPLLTLGTHYEQYF
TGTGCCAGCAGTCCCCTCTTAACCCTCGGGACACACTACGAGCAGTACTTC
>TRBD1|NA|TRBV5-1|TRBJ2-1
CASSTDRGSISYNEQFF
TGCGCCAGCAGCACCGACAGGGGATCCATATCCTACAATGAGCAGTTCTTC
>NA|NA|TRBV30|TRBJ1-4
CAWNPHRSDEKLFF
TGTGCCTGGAATCCGCATCGGAGCGATGAAAAACTGTTTTTT
>TRBD1|NA|TRBV4-1|TRBJ2-7
CASRSRQGPSSYEQYF
TGCGCCAGCAGGAGCCGACAGGGTCCAAGCTCCTACGAGCAGTACTTC
>NA|NA|TRBV2|TRBJ2-7
CASRSQIYEQYF
TGTGCCAGCAGGTCGCAGATCTACGAGCAGTACTTC
>TRBD1|NA|TRBV4-3|TRBJ1-2
CASSQDLLRGQDYTF
TGCGCCAGCAGCCAAGATCTTCTGAGGGGGCAGGACTACACCTTC